The T cell receptor beta chain under discussion was sequenced for a study of T cell responses to AZD1222 COVID-19 vaccine. Study-wide findings and caveats: Targeting of unmutated variant regions was reportedly seen in nearly half of spike-specific TCRs. Sampled repertoires all dated from after the peak T cell response. Just a handful of AZD1222 recipients were seropositive at baseline.

Worth noting for this clone: As yet, its antigen is unknown.

Clones were sequenced by immunoSEQ multiplex PCR, and TCRdb holds only the in-frame ones, with some missing. The sample yields over 150,000 clones, about 90% seen once. Germline CDR1 KGHSH, CDR2 LQKENI. CDR3 length: 13 amino acids. Trimming cost V 5 bases and J 7 bases, with 11 bases left between them. The chain employs TRBV18 and TRBJ1-4; a weak D match, TRBD1 (5 bases). The source material was peripheral blood, sampled on day 0 of MenACWY control vaccination. This sequence originates from an adult in good health. CDR3 protein: CASSLGVGEKLFF. The CDR3, as DNA: TGTGCCAGCTCATTAGGGGTTGGTGAAAAACTGTTTTTT. Variable domain in full (rest from reference TRBV18 and TRBJ1-4): NAGVMQNPRHLVRRRGQEARLRCSPMKGHSHVYWYRQLPEEGLKFMVYLQKENIIDESGMPKERFSAEFPKEGPSILRIQQVVRGDSAAYFCASSLGVGEKLFFGSGTQLSVL.